These 17 T cell receptor beta chains were all obtained from the same sample, sequenced in a study of OX40 agonist ivuxolimab in advanced cancers. Only in-frame clones appear in the TCRdb table, and some are missing; sequencing was by immunoSEQ multiplex PCR. The data show tens of thousands of clones, about 81% seen once. The material sequenced was CD4+ or CD8+ T cells sorted from blood, taken in a trial of the OX40 agonist ivuxolimab. These receptors all come from an adult with an advanced solid tumor such as melanoma, head and neck, liver or kidney cancer.

The chain joins TRBV28 to TRBJ1-5, with TRBD1 matching 12 bases. This CDR3 is built from 16 residues. The V gene end was trimmed by 4 bases and the J gene end by 4 bases; junction bases not matched to a gene: 5. From germline, CDR1 is MDHEN and CDR2 SYDVKM. The chain's CDR3 is CASSSGQGASNQPQHF. The CDR3 bases are TGTGCCAGCAGTTCGGGACAGGGGGCTTCTAATCAGCCCCAGCATTTT. Supplemented by reference TRBV28 and TRBJ1-5, the full variable domain reads DVKVTQSSRYLVKRTGEKVFLECVQDMDHENMFWYRQDPGLGLRLIYFSYDVKMKEKGDIPEGYSVSREKKERFSLILESASTNQTSMYLCASSSGQGASNQPQHFGDGTRLSIL.

The chain's CDR3 is CAWSAPTGGRNTIYF. Here the CDR3 DNA reads TGTGCCTGGAGTGCCCCGACAGGGGGTAGAAACACCATATATTTT. The chain has TRBV30 and TRBJ1-3, with TRBD1 matching 9 bases. Germline lookup yields CDR1 GTSNPN and CDR2 SVGIG (reference sequence). After removal of 1 base from V and 5 bases from J, the junction contained 6 bases not matched to a gene. CDR3 length: 15 residues.

The V call is TRBV7-3, the J call TRBJ1-1; D gene uncertain. The germline V gene has CDR1 SGHTA and CDR2 FQGTGA. V was pared by 2 bases and J by 1 base, with 8 bases between. CDR3 length: 14 amino acids. The chain's CDR3 is CASSLAGGNTEAFF. CDR3 nucleotide sequence: TGTGCCAGCAGCTTAGCAGGAGGGAACACTGAAGCTTTCTTT.

J is TRBJ1-4 and V is TRBV11-2; D not certain. Deletions cut 1 base from V and 13 bases from J, with 13 bases between. This CDR3 has 13 residues. The germline CDR1 and CDR2 sequences are SGHAT and FQNNGV. The CDR3 is CASSLARSEGLFF. For the CDR3, the DNA is TGTGCCAGCAGCTTAGCCAGGAGCGAAGGACTGTTTTTT.

This sequence joins TRBV7-9 and TRBJ2-2; D is possibly TRBD1 (6 bases). The V end was cut by 4 bases, the J end by 3 bases, with 15 bases between. Germline CDR1 SEHNR, CDR2 FQNEAQ (reference sequence). This CDR3 spans 16 amino acids. For the CDR3, the DNA is TGTGCCAGCAGCTCCCTCCGGGACACTTACACCGGGGAGCTGTTTTTT. Translated: CASSSLRDTYTGELFF.

V gene TRBV7-2 combines with J gene TRBJ1-5; the match to TRBD1 covers 8 bases. Looked up from germline, CDR1 is SGHTA and CDR2 is FQGNSA. The ends lost 5 bases at V and 5 bases at J; junction bases unmatched: 8. CDR3 length: 15 residues. The CDR3 coding sequence is TGTGCCAGCAGCCCCAGGGGGCCCCCGGATCAGCCCCAGCATTTT. This gives the protein CASSPRGPPDQPQHF.

The rearrangement joins TRBV19 to TRBJ1-2; tentatively, D is TRBD1 (6 bases). In germline, CDR1 is LNHDA, CDR2 SQIVND (reference sequence). The CDR3 extends over 14 amino acids. With 6 bases removed from V and 4 bases from J, the gap between germline ends came to 15 bases. The DNA for the CDR3 is TGTGCCAGTAGAAACCCTTTGACAGGCTATGGCTACACCTTC. This translates into CASRNPLTGYGYTF.

The rearrangement joins TRBV6-5 to TRBJ1-1, with D possibly being TRBD1 (5 bases). V was cut by 2 bases and J by 5 bases, with 15 bases left in between. The CDR3 contains 15 residues. Germline lookup yields CDR1 MNHEY and CDR2 SVGAGI. CDR3 sequence (DNA): TGTGCCAGCAGTTACGAGGGGTCACGGAATACTGAAGCTTTCTTT. Protein: CASSYEGSRNTEAFF.

The chain carries TRBV28 and TRBJ2-7; D tentatively reads TRBD1 or TRBD2 (5 bases each). This CDR3 is 13 amino acids long. Germline CDR1 and CDR2: MDHEN and SYDVKM. The V end lost 3 bases, the J end lost 5 bases, and 11 bases lay between the germline ends. The CDR3 DNA follows: TGTGCCAGCAGTTTTTCGGGGCGGCACGAGCAGTACTTC. Translating it yields CASSFSGRHEQYF.

The chain links TRBV18 to TRBJ1-1, with D unresolved. This CDR3 region has 14 residues. V shed 5 bases and J shed 3 bases, with 13 bases lying between them. Germline V gene data show CDR1 as KGHSH and CDR2 as LQKENI. The CDR3 reads CASSFASVDTEAFF. The DNA of the CDR3 is TGTGCCAGCTCATTTGCCTCGGTGGACACTGAAGCTTTCTTT.

The gene calls are TRBV19 and TRBJ1-4; the D is unclear. The CDR3 sequence is 15 residues long. Germline lookup yields CDR1 LNHDA and CDR2 SQIVND (reference sequence). Trimming pared 3 bases from V and 3 bases from J, leaving 11 bases between. CDR3 in amino acids: CASSILDSANEKLFF. CDR3 nucleotides: TGTGCCAGTAGTATTCTAGACTCGGCTAATGAAAAACTGTTTTTT. Looking up the rest from reference TRBV19 and TRBJ1-4 gives the full variable domain: DGGITQSPKYLFRKEGQNVTLSCEQNLNHDAMYWYRQDPGQGLRLIYYSQIVNDFQKGDIAEGYSVSREKKESFPLTVTSAQKNPTAFYLCASSILDSANEKLFFGSGTQLSVL.

This clone was observed once. The gene calls are TRBV27 and TRBJ1-1; no firm D call. The germline V gene encodes CDR1 MNHEY and CDR2 SMNVEV (reference sequence). Between the trimmed V and J ends, which lost 5 bases and 9 bases, there was a span of 22 bases. The CDR3 contains 15 residues. CDR3 sequence: CASSGTTPSPGQAFF. CDR3 bases: TGTGCCAGCAGTGGTACGACACCTTCTCCTGGTCAAGCTTTCTTT.

The genes are TRBV11-2 and TRBJ1-1, with no clear D. The V end was cut by 2 bases, the J end by 4 bases, with 11 bases between. CDR1 is SGHAT and CDR2 is FQNNGV in the germline V gene. The CDR3 covers 14 residues. CDR3 sequence reads: CASSLMGGATEAFF. Here the CDR3 DNA reads TGTGCCAGCAGCTTAATGGGCGGAGCCACTGAAGCTTTCTTT.

This clone was seen only once. This sequence joins TRBV4-3 and TRBJ2-2; D ambiguous. This CDR3 has 15 residues. V lost 5 bases, J lost 4 bases, and 14 bases lay in between. The germline gives CDR1 LGHNA, CDR2 YSLEER. CDR3 nucleotide sequence: TGCGCCAGCAGCAGTGGGCGAACGGTCACCGGGGAGCTGTTTTTT. Translating it yields CASSSGRTVTGELFF.

The chain has TRBV4-1 and TRBJ1-3, with D perhaps matching TRBD1 (6 bases). CDR3 length equals 14 residues. Germline V CDR1 and CDR2: MGHRA, YSYEKL. V was pared by 6 bases and J by 2 bases, with 11 bases between. The CDR3 reads CASSRQEAGNTIYF. DNA of the CDR3: TGCGCCAGCAGTCGACAGGAGGCTGGAAACACCATATATTTT.

The chain has TRBV28 and TRBJ2-7; D gene ambiguous. This CDR3 is 15 amino acids long. Germline CDR1 and CDR2: MDHEN and SYDVKM. Trimming cost V 4 bases and J 2 bases, with 15 bases left between them. The CDR3 DNA is TGTGCCAGCAGTTCCCCTCCGTGGAACACCTACGAGCAGTACTTC. It encodes CASSSPPWNTYEQYF. The full variable domain, its missing parts supplied by reference TRBV28 and TRBJ2-7, is DVKVTQSSRYLVKRTGEKVFLECVQDMDHENMFWYRQDPGLGLRLIYFSYDVKMKEKGDIPEGYSVSREKKERFSLILESASTNQTSMYLCASSSPPWNTYEQYFGPGTRLTVT.

The chain recombines TRBV6-1 with TRBJ2-7, with 8 bases identical to TRBD1. This CDR3 contains 15 residues. The J segment lost 0 bases and the V segment lost 6 bases, leaving 7 bases of the junction unmatched. CDR1 MNHNS and CDR2 SASEGT come from the germline V gene. CDR3 amino acids: CASSAGGTLSYEQYF. CDR3 sequence (DNA): TGTGCCAGCAGCGCAGGGGGCACCCTCTCCTACGAGCAGTACTTC.